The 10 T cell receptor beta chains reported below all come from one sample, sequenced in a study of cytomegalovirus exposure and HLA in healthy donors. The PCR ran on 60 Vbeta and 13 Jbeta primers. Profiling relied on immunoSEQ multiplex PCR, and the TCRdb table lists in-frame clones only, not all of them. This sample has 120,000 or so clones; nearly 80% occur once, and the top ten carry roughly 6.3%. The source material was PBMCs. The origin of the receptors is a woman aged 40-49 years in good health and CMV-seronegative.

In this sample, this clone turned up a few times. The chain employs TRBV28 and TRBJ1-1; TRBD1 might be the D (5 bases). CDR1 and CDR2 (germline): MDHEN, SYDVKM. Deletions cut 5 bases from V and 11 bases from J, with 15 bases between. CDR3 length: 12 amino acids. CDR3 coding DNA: TGTGCCAGCAGTAATACCGGGGGGTCGGCTTTCTTT. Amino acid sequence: CASSNTGGSAFF.

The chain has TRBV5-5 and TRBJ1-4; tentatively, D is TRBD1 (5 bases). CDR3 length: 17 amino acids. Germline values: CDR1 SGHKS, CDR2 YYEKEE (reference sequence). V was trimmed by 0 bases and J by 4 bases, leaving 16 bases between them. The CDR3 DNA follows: TGTGCCAGCAGCTTGGGCACCCACCCCCAGGGTAATGAAAAACTGTTTTTT. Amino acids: CASSLGTHPQGNEKLFF.

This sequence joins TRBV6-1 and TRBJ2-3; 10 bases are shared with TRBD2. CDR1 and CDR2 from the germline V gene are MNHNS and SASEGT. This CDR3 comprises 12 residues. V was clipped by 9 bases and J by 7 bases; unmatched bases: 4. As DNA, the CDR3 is TGTGCCAGTGGGACTAGCGTCAATACGCAGTATTTT. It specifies CASGTSVNTQYF.

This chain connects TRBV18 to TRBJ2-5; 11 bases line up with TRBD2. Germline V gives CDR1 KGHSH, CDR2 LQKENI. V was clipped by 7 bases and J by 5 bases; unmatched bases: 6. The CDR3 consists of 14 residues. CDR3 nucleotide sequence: TGTGCCAGCTACCCCGGGACTAGCGGTGAGACCCAGTACTTC. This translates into CASYPGTSGETQYF.

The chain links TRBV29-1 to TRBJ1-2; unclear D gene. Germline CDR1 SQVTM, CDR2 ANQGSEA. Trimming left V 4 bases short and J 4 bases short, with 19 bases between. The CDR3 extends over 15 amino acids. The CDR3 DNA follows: TGCAGCGTTGTCCCTAGAGAGGGAATGATCTATGGCTACACCTTC. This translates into CSVVPREGMIYGYTF.

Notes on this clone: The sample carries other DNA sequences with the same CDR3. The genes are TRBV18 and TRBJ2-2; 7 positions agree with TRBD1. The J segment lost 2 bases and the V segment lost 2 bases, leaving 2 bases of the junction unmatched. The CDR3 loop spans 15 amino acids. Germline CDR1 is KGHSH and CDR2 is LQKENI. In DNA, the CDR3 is TGTGCCAGCTCACCAGGACAGGCAAACACCGGGGAGCTGTTTTTT. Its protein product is CASSPGQANTGELFF.

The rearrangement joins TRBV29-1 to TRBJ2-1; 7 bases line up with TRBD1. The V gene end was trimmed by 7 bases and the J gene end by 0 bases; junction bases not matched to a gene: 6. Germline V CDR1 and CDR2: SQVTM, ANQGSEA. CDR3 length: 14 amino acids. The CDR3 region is CSARRDSSYNEQFF. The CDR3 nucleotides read TGCAGCGCACGCAGGGACAGCTCCTACAATGAGCAGTTCTTC.

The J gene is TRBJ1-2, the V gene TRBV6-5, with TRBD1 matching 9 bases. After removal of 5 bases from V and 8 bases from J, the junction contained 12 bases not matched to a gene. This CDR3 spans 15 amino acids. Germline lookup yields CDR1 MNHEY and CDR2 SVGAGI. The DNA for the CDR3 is TGTGCCAGCAGTCCGACGGGACAGGGCTCATTAGGCTACACCTTC. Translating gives CASSPTGQGSLGYTF.

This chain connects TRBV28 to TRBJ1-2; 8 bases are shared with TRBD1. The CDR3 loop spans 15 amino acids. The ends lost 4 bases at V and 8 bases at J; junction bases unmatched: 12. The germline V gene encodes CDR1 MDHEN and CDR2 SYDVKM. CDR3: CASSSPGQDVRGYTF. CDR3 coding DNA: TGTGCCAGCAGTTCGCCGGGACAGGATGTCCGGGGCTACACCTTC.

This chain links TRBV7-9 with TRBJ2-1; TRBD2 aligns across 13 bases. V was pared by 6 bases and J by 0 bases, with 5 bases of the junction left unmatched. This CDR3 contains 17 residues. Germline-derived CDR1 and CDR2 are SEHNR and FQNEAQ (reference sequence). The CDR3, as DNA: TGTGCCAGCAGATCCGGGACTAGCGGGATCTCCTACAATGAGCAGTTCTTC. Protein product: CASRSGTSGISYNEQFF.